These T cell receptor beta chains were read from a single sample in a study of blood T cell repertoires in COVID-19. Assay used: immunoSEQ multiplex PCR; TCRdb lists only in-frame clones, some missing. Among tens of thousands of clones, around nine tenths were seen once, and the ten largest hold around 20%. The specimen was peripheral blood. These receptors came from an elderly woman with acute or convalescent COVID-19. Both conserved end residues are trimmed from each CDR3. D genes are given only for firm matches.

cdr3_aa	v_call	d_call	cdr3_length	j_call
ASSLDRLNTEAF	TRBV5-6	-	12	TRBJ1-1
ASSRQGFSGGANVLT	TRBV19	-	15	TRBJ2-6
ASSPSGTSGGHEQF	TRBV18	TRBD2	14	TRBJ2-1
ASSFAQETQY	TRBV5-1	-	10	TRBJ2-5
ASSITSGSQSEQY	TRBV6-6	TRBD2	13	TRBJ2-7
ASRGGAGAYEQY	TRBV25-1	TRBD2	12	TRBJ2-7
ASSGGASTDTQY	TRBV6-5	-	12	TRBJ2-3
ASSSMTGLETQY	TRBV5-1	TRBD1	12	TRBJ2-5
ASSLRGTLPESEKLF	TRBV5-6	-	15	TRBJ1-4
ASRRQRTSGSIGASGANVLT	TRBV27	TRBD2	20	TRBJ2-6
ARPGGNYEQY	TRBV5-3	TRBD1	10	TRBJ2-7
ASSQDRGTPLH	TRBV4-2	TRBD1	11	TRBJ1-6
ASSLRSVRQGTTNYQPQH	TRBV27	TRBD1	18	TRBJ1-5
ASSTGNQPQH	TRBV6-5	-	10	TRBJ1-5
ASSPTLAGLTYEQY	TRBV18	TRBD2	14	TRBJ2-7
ASSLGLQDNYGYT	TRBV7-8	-	13	TRBJ1-2
ASSPPRYRSYEQY	TRBV4-3	-	13	TRBJ2-7
ASSPTTGQGQSF	TRBV11-2	-	12	TRBJ1-1
ASSRGGTRNQPQH	TRBV28	-	13	TRBJ1-5
ASSLRRNQILEQY	TRBV7-7	-	13	TRBJ2-7
ASSLEGTLTYNEQF	TRBV7-3	-	14	TRBJ2-1
ASRRDRNGYT	TRBV5-6	-	10	TRBJ1-2
ATGERENNEQF	TRBV10-3	-	11	TRBJ2-1
ASSLGPGRSGELF	TRBV11-3	-	13	TRBJ2-2
ASSSSSGREQF	TRBV4-3	TRBD2	11	TRBJ2-1
SVSGGTDSNQPQH	TRBV29-1	-	13	TRBJ1-5
ASSRPGQPQETQY	TRBV5-4	TRBD1	13	TRBJ2-5
ASSRRRVPYEQY	TRBV11-1	-	12	TRBJ2-7
ASSPRETLGNTEAF	TRBV18	-	14	TRBJ1-1
ASREQGSGNTIY	TRBV6-5	-	12	TRBJ1-3
ASRQEYSYNEQF	TRBV5-1	-	12	TRBJ2-1
ASSPGQGFGKLF	TRBV18	TRBD1	12	TRBJ1-4
ASSATGAALNTIY	TRBV19	TRBD1	13	TRBJ1-3
ASSSGTGDNSPLH	TRBV13	-	13	TRBJ1-6
ASSQVDGRAPLAF	TRBV4-1	-	13	TRBJ1-1
ASSPSGGRTEQY	TRBV9	TRBD2	12	TRBJ2-7
ASSRRLTGDTEAF	TRBV28	-	13	TRBJ1-1
ASSSSRHGYT	TRBV28	-	10	TRBJ1-2
ASSQTNTLSNSPLH	TRBV4-1	-	14	TRBJ1-6
ASRPHISSYNEQF	TRBV2	-	13	TRBJ2-1
ASSFAGREETQY	TRBV5-5	-	12	TRBJ2-5
ASSEGQGYGYT	TRBV5-6	TRBD1	11	TRBJ1-2
ASSYPQGIYGYT	TRBV28	-	12	TRBJ1-2
AWKSGVDNEQF	TRBV30	-	11	TRBJ2-1
ASSYPDQPQH	TRBV6-5	-	10	TRBJ1-5